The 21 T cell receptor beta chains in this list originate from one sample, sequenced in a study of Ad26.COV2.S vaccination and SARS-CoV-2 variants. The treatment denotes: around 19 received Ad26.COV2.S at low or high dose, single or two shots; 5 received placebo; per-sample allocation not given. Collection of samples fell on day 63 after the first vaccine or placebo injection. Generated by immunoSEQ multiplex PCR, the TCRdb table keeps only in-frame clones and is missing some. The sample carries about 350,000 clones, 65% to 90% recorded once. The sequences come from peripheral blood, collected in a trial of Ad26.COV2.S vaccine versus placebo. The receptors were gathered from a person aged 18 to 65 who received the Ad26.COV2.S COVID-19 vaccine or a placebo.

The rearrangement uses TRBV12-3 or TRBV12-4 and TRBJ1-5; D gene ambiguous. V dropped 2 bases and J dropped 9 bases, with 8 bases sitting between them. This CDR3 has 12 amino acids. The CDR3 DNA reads TGTGCCAGCAGTTTACCAGATCGGCCCCAGCATTTT. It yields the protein CASSLPDRPQHF.

The CDR3, as DNA: TGTGCCAGCAGCAAATTGGGCGTGGAGACTTATGGCTACACCTTC. The encoded protein is CASSKLGVETYGYTF. V is TRBV7-9 and J is TRBJ1-2; D is unresolved. V was clipped by 5 bases and J by 5 bases, with 18 bases between them. The CDR3 totals 15 residues. Germline loops: CDR1 SEHNR, CDR2 FQNEAQ (reference sequence). The complete variable domain, with remaining parts taken from reference TRBV7-9 and TRBJ1-2, reads DTGVSQNPRHKITKRGQNVTFRCDPISEHNRLYWYRQTLGQGPEFLTYFQNEAQLEKSRLLSDRFSAERPKGSFSTLEIQRTEQGDSAMYLCASSKLGVETYGYTFGSGTRLTVV.

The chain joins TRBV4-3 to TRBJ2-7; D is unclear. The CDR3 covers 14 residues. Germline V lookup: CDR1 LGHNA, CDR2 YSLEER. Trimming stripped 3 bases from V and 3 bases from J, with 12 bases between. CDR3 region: CASSQTDGNYEQYF. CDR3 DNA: TGCGCCAGCAGCCAGACGGACGGAAACTACGAGCAGTACTTC.

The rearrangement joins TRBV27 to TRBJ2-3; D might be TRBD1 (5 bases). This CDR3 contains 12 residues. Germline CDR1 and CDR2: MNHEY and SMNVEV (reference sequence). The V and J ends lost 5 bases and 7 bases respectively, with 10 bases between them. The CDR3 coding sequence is TGTGCCAGCAGTGGAACAGGTTATACGCAGTATTTT. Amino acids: CASSGTGYTQYF.

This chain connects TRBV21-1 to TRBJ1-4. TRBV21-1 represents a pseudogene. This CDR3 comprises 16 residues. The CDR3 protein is CASSPPPGWTNEKLFF. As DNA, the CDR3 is TGTGCCAGCAGCCCCCCTCCGGGCTGGACTAATGAAAAACTGTTTTTT.

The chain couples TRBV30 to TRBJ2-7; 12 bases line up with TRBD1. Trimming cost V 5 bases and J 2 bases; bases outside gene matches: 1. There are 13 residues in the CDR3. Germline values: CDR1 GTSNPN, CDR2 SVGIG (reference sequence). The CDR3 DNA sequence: TGTGCCTGGGGGACAGGGGGCACCTACGAGCAGTACTTC. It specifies CAWGTGGTYEQYF.

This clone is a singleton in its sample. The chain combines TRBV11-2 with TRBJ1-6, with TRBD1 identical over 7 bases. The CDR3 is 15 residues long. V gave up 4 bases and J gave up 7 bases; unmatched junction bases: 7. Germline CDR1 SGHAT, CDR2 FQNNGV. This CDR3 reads CASSSLTGRNSPLHF. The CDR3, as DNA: TGTGCCAGCAGCTCCCTGACAGGGCGGAATTCACCCCTCCACTTT.

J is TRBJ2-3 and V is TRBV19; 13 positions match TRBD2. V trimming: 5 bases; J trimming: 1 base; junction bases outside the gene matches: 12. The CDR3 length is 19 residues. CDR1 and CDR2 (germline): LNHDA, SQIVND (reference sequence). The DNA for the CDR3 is TGTGCCAGTAGTCTAAGTCGCCAGACTAGCGGGAGGCGCACAGATACGCAGTATTTT. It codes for CASSLSRQTSGRRTDTQYF.

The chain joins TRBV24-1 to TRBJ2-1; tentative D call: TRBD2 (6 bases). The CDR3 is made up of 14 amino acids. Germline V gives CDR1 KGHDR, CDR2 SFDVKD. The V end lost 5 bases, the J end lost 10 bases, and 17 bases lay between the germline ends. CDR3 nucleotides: TGTGCCACCAGTGCGGACTATTTGGGCGACGAGCAGTTCTTC. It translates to CATSADYLGDEQFF.

The DNA for the CDR3 is TGTGCCAGCAGCCGACGAGACGGCGGGTGGGACACTGAAGCTTTCTTT. Translation: CASSRRDGGWDTEAFF. The chain is built from TRBV3-1 (or the pseudogene TRBV3-2) and TRBJ1-1, with no clear D. From germline, CDR1 is LGHDT and CDR2 YNNKEL (reference sequence). This CDR3 is 16 amino acids long. The V end lost 4 bases, the J end lost 3 bases, and 18 bases lay between the germline ends.

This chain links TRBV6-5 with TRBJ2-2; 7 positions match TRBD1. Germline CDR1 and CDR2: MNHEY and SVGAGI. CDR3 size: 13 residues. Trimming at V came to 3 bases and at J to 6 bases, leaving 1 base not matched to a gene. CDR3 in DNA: TGTGCCAGCAGTTATCAGGGGGCCGGGGAGCTGTTTTTT. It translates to CASSYQGAGELFF.

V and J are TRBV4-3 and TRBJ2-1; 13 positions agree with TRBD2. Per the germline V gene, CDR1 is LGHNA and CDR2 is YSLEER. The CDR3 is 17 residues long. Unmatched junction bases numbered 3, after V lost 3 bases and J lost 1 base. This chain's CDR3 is CASSHGTSGESYNEQFF. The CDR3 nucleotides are TGCGCCAGCAGCCATGGGACTAGCGGGGAATCCTACAATGAGCAGTTCTTC.

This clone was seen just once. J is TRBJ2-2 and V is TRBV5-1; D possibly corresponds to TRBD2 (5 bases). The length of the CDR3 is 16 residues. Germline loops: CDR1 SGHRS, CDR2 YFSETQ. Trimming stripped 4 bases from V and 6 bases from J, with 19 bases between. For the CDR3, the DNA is TGCGCCAGCAGCCAATCGGGGTTGGCCACCCCCGGGGAGCTGTTTTTT. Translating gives CASSQSGLATPGELFF.

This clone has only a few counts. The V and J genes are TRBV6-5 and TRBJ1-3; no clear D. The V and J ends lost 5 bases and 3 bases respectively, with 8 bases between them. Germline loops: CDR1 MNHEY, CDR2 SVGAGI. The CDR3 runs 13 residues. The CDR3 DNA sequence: TGTGCCAGCAGTCCCCGGGGTGGAAACACCATATATTTT. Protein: CASSPRGGNTIYF.

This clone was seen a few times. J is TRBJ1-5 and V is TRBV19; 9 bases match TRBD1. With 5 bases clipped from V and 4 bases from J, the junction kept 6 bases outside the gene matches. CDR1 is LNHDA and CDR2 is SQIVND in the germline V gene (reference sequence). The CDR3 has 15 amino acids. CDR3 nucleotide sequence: TGTGCCAGTAGTTTACAGGGGGCTGGGAATCAGCCCCAGCATTTT. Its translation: CASSLQGAGNQPQHF.

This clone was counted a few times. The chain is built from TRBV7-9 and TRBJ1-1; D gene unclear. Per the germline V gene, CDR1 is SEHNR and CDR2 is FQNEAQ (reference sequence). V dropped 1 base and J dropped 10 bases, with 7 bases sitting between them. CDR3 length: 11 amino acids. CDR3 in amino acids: CASSLGPGAFF. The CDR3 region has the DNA TGTGCCAGCAGCTTAGGCCCCGGAGCTTTCTTT.

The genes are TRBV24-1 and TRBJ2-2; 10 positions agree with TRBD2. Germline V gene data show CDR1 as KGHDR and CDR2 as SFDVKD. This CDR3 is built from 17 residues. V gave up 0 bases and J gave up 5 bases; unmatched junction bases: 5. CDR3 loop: CATSDLGLAGETGELFF. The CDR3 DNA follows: TGTGCCACCAGTGATTTGGGGCTAGCGGGAGAAACCGGGGAGCTGTTTTTT.

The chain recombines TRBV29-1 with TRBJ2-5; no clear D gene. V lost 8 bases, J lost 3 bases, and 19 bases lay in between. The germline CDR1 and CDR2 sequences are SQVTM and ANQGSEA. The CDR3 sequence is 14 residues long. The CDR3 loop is CSTDAQDRKETQYF. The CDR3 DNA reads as TGCAGCACGGATGCCCAGGACCGTAAAGAGACCCAGTACTTC.

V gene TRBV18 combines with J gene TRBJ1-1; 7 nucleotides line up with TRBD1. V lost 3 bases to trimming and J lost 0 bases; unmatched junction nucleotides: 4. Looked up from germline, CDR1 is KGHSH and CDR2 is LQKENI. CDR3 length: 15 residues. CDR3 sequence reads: CASSPQGVMNTEAFF. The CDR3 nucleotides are TGTGCCAGCTCACCGCAGGGGGTCATGAACACTGAAGCTTTCTTT.

CDR3 in DNA: TGCGCCAGCAGCCAAGATCCCGGGGGGACTAGAGGTACAGATACGCAGTATTTT. Translating it yields CASSQDPGGTRGTDTQYF. The chain is built from TRBV4-1 and TRBJ2-3; 8 bases are a match to TRBD2. The CDR3 has 18 residues. Germline lookup yields CDR1 MGHRA and CDR2 YSYEKL. J was trimmed by 3 bases and V by 0 bases; bases with no gene match: 11.

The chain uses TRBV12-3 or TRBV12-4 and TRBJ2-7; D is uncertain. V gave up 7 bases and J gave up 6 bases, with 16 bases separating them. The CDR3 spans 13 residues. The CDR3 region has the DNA TGTGCCAGCACCGCAGGTGCCGCTGCCGAGCAGTACTTC. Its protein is CASTAGAAAEQYF.